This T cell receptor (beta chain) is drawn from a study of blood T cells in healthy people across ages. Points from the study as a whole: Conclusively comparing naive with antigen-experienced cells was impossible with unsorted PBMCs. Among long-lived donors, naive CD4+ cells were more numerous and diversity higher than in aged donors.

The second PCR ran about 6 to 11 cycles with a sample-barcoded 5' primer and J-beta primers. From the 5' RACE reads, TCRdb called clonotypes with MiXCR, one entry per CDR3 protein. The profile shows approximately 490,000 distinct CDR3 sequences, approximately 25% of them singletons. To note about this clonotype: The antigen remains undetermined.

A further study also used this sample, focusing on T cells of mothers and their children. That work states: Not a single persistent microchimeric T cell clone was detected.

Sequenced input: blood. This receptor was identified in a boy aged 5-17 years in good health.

CDR3 DNA sequence: TGTGCCAGCAGGATGGACAGCACCGACTATGGCTACACCTTC. It is translated as CASRMDSTDYGYTF. The chain links TRBV25-1 to TRBJ1-2; D might be TRBD1 (6 bases). V lost 6 bases to trimming and J lost 3 bases, with 14 bases between them. The CDR3 spans 14 residues. Germline V CDR1 and CDR2: MGHDK, SYGVNS.